This note documents a single T cell receptor beta chain sequence. This clone was seen a few times. Its antigen is not yet known. No clone much larger than this one lies a single base away; base qualities are absent. This sample stems from a study of cytomegalovirus exposure and HLA in healthy donors (dated by TCRdb to the late 2010s). About the investigation overall: In an earlier analysis of 587 of the donors, approximately 260 Gb of sequence data and some 100 million unique TCR beta sequences from about 179 million T cells were reported. Among several hundred genotyped donors of the cohort, an average of around 240,000 unique TCR beta nucleotide sequences was sequenced per donor, of which 15% to 20% were non-productive. The genetic ancestry cluster associated with self-reported Caucasian donors included over 65% of the 398 genotyped donors. The number of typed donors differed by locus: about 629-630 for A, B, C, DRB1 and DQB1; some 540 for DQA1; approximately 600 for DPA1; and 450 to 480 for DPB1. In a later genetic analysis, genome-wide SNP genotypes for about three fifths of the roughly 670 donors were used, and that subset was treated as a discovery cohort. A later analysis re-analyzed previously published TCR beta repertoires from several hundred donors and added high-resolution HLA genotyping to study TCR occurrence patterns. The study used immunosequencing to profile the T cell repertoires of several hundred subjects and linked those repertoires to cytomegalovirus serostatus. In an earlier analysis of 587 of the donors, high-throughput TCR beta sequencing was used to judge whether each TCR beta V gene segment behaved as functional or pseudogenic. Around 320 gigabases of sequencing data and some 85 million unique TCR sequences were included in an early release covering under 650 HLA-typed donors. Every repertoire in the discovery cohort had been generated on one and the same sequencing platform. About five DR-DQ haplotypes were treated as single units for association and clustering because of strong linkage in the cohort. HLA typing covered class I and class II loci at four-digit resolution. The study aimed to test whether signatures of past pathogen exposure could be identified by cataloging public T cell receptors. In the later analysis, no new phenotypic data were used to find candidate immune exposures; instead, reliance was placed on TCR beta sequences and their occurrence across donors. Donor age, sex, ethnicity and CMV serostatus were compiled together with the repertoire data. To predict cytomegalovirus infection status, the study brought together high-throughput TCR immunosequencing, statistical association of individual TCRs with disease status, and machine learning. Along with the roughly 670-subject first cohort, a separate validation cohort of over 90 different subjects was used.

In total, approximately 700 healthy bone marrow donors made up the cohort. At the time of sampling, every cohort member was nominally healthy, though immune exposures that went unrecorded were likely present. The donor was CMV seronegative and was included in the group of about 400 seronegative cohort members. Every donor gave a peripheral blood sample, and the peripheral blood mononuclear cells from that sample were used for TCR beta sequencing. Genomic DNA was extracted from the blood cell samples with the Qiagen DNeasy Blood Extraction Kit. Libraries came from the immunoSEQ multiplex PCR assay. For the multiplex PCR, a mixture combining 60 forward primers for TCR Vbeta segments and 13 reverse primers for TCR Jbeta segments was used. Amplification of the CDR3 region of rearranged TCR beta genes was performed with a multiplex PCR assay on genomic DNA. The amplified TCR beta libraries were sequenced on the Illumina HiSeq System as 87-base-pair reads. The original pipeline was this. In a later analysis, approximately 74 million unique TCR beta chains were counted across the roughly 700 repertoires, and some 10 million of these chains were shared by at least two donors. Raw reads were error-corrected and collapsed into unique sequences with a nearest-neighbor algorithm that merged closely related sequences to remove PCR and sequencing errors. V, D and J gene segments were assigned by aligning CDR3 sequences to IMGT reference sequences. For a sequence to be retained, a match of at least six nucleotides was required to both a V gene segment and a J gene segment. Rearrangements were called productive when the CDR3 lacked stop codons and stayed in frame with V and J; all others were non-productive. Following IMGT convention, CDR3 was defined as the stretch from the second conserved V-encoded cysteine to the conserved J-encoded phenylalanine. The earlier analysis of about 590 of the donors excluded sequences that lacked an unambiguous match to a single V gene segment. In an earlier analysis of approximately 610 of the donors, V segments were called functional above 56.7% productive rearrangements and were called segregating when the between-donor standard deviation exceeded 5%. A statistical classification framework was built for diagnosing cytomegalovirus status from the catalog of TCR beta chain sequences. A later analysis assigned V and J genes by comparing TCR nucleotide sequences with IMGT/GENE-DB human TR gene sequences. In a later analysis, CDR3 sequences and most-parsimonious VDJ recombination scenarios were assigned using the TCRdist pipeline. In a later analysis, each TCR beta chain was defined by its CDR3 amino acid sequence together with its V-gene family, and reads lacking a unique V-gene family were excluded. A later analysis removed several hundred highly shared, low-generation-probability nucleotide sequences to deal with suspected cross-contamination and a sequencing artifact. In a later analysis, a clonal expansion index for each public chain was calculated from normalized within-repertoire ranks of inferred template counts. A later analysis computed generation probabilities with a VDJ recombination model fitted to out-of-frame rearrangements, and checked the results against IGoR. Hypergeometric tests were used in a later analysis to score TCR-TCR, TCR-HLA and TCR-CMV co-occurrence, with a repertoire-size bias correction applied to the TCR pairs. To estimate false discovery rates, a later analysis permuted the HLA or CMV assignments 20 times. In a later analysis, co-occurring TCRs were grouped using DBSCAN, and TCRdist sequence similarity was added for clustering within HLA-allele-positive subsets. Co-occurrence clustering excluded repertoires with fewer than 30,000 or more than 120,000 public chains, plus five with anomalous nucleotide sharing. The immuneACCESS repertoire file appears here via TCRdb, limited to in-frame rearrangements. These files lack a portion of the clones; in checked studies, under half of the deficit traces to unresolved V genes, and the cause of the others is not known. V and J calls and clone size are as listed in that table; D and trimming were resolved from the DNA. A total of about 94,000 clones appear in this sample, 50% to 75% of them only once. The ten largest account for 3.9% of the sample.

The investigation overall reported the following: The cohort was sequenced for TCR beta chains only, and without alpha or paired-chain data the features that could be detected were limited. A later analysis found that HLA-associated TCR beta chains were more clonally expanded and had lower generation probabilities than equally common non-associated chains. The study gave a list of under 200 TCR beta chains associated with cytomegalovirus. In vitro tests confirmed that a few of the cytomegalovirus-associated TCR beta chains recognize cytomegalovirus antigens. The only immune exposure information available for the cohort was CMV serostatus. A group of highly shared sequence variants was considered likely to be a technical artifact of the sequencing pipeline. Compared with the approximately 720-donor mean, donors in an Asian-associated ancestry cluster had fewer N-insertions in productive TCRs, according to a later genetic analysis. The earlier analysis of 587 of the donors excluded roughly 17 rarely observed V segments, including chromosome 9 orphons, because counts were too low. According to a later analysis, parvovirus B19, influenza, CMV and Epstein-Barr virus appeared linked to several top co-occurrence clusters. In an earlier analysis of some 500 of the donors, most TCR beta V segments were observed in productive rearrangements about 87% or about 30% of the time, broadly matching IMGT annotations. Specific HLA alleles were associated with 15,000 to 20,000 TCR beta sequences at a false discovery rate of 0.05 in a later analysis. Because some donors lacked HLA typing at each locus, the association tests relied only on the typed subset. The classifier was reported to diagnose cytomegalovirus status with high specificity and sensitivity in both the original cohort and the validation cohort. In a later analysis, the rate of TCR association differed among HLA loci, with DRB1 alleles having the most associated TCRs and HLA-C alleles having the fewest. A further reported finding was that TCR beta sequences accurately predicted the HLA-A and HLA-B alleles for most subjects in the first cohort. While some public TCRs were present in many individuals, most TCR sequences turned up only very rarely across donors. A later analysis found that most CMV-associated TCR beta chains appeared HLA-restricted, with HLA associations seemingly driven largely by CMV exposure. When HLA alleles, especially DR and DQ, strongly co-occurred, attributing TCR associations to individual alleles was difficult. Presence/absence analyses assumed roughly uniform sequencing depth across donors, an assumption that may not hold. According to the authors, the approach could potentially be generalized to other disease states and immunological phenotypes. An association between a missense DCLRE1C variant and V-gene and J-gene trimming of TCR beta chains was found in a later genetic analysis and replicated in an independent cohort. Correlated functional status among segregating V segments might be attributable to linkage disequilibrium, but an unknown experimental factor could not be ruled out.

This sequence originates from a man aged 25 to 40 in good health and CMV-seronegative. Input material: PBMCs.

For the CDR3, the sequence is CASSLWGRGTGELFF. The nucleotide sequence is TGTGCCAGCAGTTTATGGGGGAGGGGGACCGGGGAGCTGTTTTTT. The receptor chain draws on TRBV27 and TRBJ2-2; a weak D assignment points to TRBD2 (7 bases agree). The CDR3 numbers 15 residues from cysteine through phenylalanine. CDR3 DNA is the only sequence kept; it has 45 bases, read in frame from the first base. Trimming costs V 1 base and J 5 bases, and their ends lie 11 bases apart. For CDR1 and CDR2, the germline V gene (reference sequence) lists MNHEY and SMNVEV.